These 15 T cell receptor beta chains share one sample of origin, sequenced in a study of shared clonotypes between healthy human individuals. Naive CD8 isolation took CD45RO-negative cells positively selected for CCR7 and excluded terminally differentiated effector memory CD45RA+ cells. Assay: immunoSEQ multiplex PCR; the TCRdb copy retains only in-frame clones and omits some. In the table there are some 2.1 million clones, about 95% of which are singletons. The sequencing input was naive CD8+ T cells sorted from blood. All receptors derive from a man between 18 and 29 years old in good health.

The CDR3 bases are TGTGCCAGCAGCCCCGGTCAGGGACCCGACAGGACGTACTACGAGCAGTACTTC. It encodes CASSPGQGPDRTYYEQYF. The chain joins TRBV11-2 to TRBJ2-7; D possibly corresponds to TRBD1 (6 bases). CDR1 and CDR2 from the germline V gene are SGHAT and FQNNGV. This CDR3 has 18 residues. Trimming pared 5 bases from V and 3 bases from J, leaving 26 bases between.

CDR3 loop: CASSPTGLAGYEQYF. As DNA, the CDR3 is TGTGCCAGCTCACCCACGGGACTAGCGGGCTACGAGCAGTACTTC. This sequence joins TRBV18 and TRBJ2-7; the match to TRBD2 covers 12 bases. The ends lost 3 bases at V and 3 bases at J; junction bases unmatched: 3. CDR1 and CDR2 (germline): KGHSH, LQKENI. This CDR3 contains 15 residues.

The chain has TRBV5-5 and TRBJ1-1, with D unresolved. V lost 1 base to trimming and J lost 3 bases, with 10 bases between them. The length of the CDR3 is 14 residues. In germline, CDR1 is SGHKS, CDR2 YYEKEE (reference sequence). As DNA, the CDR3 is TGTGCCAGCAGCTTGTGGCAGTCCGACACTGAAGCTTTCTTT. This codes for CASSLWQSDTEAFF.

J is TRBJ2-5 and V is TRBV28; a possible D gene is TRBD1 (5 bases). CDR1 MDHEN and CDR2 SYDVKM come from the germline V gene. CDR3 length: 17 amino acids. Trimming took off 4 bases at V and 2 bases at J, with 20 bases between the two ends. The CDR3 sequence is CASSYQSLRVHQETQYF. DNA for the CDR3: TGTGCCAGCAGTTACCAGTCCCTCAGGGTTCATCAAGAGACCCAGTACTTC.

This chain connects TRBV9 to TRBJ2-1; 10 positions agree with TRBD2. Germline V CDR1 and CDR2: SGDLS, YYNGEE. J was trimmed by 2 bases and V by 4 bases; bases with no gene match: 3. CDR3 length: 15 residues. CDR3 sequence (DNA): TGTGCCAGCAGCATTACTAGCGGGGCCTACAATGAGCAGTTCTTC. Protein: CASSITSGAYNEQFF.

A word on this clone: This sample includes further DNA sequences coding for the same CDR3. CDR3 sequence reads: CASSDSGLADTQYF. CDR3 nucleotides: TGTGCCAGCAGTGACTCGGGCCTGGCAGATACGCAGTATTTT. The chain is built from TRBV6-4 and TRBJ2-3; D unclear. The CDR3 loop spans 14 amino acids. From germline, CDR1 is MRHNA and CDR2 SNTAGT. Trimming removed 0 bases from V and 4 bases from J, with 8 bases in between.

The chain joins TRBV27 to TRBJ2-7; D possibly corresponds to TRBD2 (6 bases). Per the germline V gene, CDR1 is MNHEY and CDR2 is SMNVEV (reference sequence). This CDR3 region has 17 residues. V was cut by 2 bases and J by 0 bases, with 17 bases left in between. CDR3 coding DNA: TGTGCCAGCAGTTTAGCAGCGGGCACCATCAGCTCCTACGAGCAGTACTTC. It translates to CASSLAAGTISSYEQYF.

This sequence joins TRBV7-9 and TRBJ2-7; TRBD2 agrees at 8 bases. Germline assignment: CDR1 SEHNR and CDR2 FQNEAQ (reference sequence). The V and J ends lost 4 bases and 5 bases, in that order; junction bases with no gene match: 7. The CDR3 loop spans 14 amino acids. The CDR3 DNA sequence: TGTGCCAGCAGCTCGAGTAGCGGGAAACACGAGCAGTACTTC. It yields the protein CASSSSSGKHEQYF.

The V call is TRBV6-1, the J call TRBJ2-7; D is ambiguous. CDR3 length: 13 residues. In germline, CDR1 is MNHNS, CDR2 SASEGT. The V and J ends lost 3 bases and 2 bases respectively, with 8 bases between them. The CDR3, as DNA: TGTGCCAGCAGTGATGGGCAGCCCTACGAGCAGTACTTC. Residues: CASSDGQPYEQYF.

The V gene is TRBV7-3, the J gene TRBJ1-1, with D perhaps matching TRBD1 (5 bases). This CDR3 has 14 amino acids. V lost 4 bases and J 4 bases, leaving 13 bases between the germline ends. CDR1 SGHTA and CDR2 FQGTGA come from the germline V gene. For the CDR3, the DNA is TGTGCCAGCAGCTCCCACGGGGGGAGCACTGAAGCTTTCTTT. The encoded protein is CASSSHGGSTEAFF.

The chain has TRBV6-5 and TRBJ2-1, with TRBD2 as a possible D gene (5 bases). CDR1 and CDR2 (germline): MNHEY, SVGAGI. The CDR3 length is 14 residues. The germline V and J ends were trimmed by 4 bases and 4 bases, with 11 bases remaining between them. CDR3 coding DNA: TGTGCCAGCAGTTCTGGACTGCAGTACAATGAGCAGTTCTTC. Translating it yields CASSSGLQYNEQFF.

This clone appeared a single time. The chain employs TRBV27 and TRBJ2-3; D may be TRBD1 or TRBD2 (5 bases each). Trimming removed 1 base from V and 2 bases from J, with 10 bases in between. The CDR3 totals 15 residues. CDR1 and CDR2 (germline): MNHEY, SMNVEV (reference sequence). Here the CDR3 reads CASSLLGPDTDTQYF. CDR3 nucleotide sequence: TGTGCCAGCAGTTTATTGGGACCCGACACAGATACGCAGTATTTT.

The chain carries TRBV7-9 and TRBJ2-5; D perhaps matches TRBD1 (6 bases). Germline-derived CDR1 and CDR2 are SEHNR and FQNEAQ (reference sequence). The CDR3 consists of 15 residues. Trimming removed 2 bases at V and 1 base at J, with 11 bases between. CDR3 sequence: CASSLRDILQETQYF. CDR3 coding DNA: TGTGCCAGCAGCTTAAGGGACATACTCCAAGAGACCCAGTACTTC.

In nucleotides, the CDR3 is TGTGCCAGCAGTTTATTGGGGGGTATGGGAAACACCATATATTTT. This gives the protein CASSLLGGMGNTIYF. The rearrangement joins TRBV27 to TRBJ1-3, with D maybe TRBD1 (5 bases). The CDR3 totals 15 residues. Germline V gene sequence: CDR1 MNHEY, CDR2 SMNVEV (reference sequence). The V and J ends lost 1 base and 4 bases respectively, with 11 bases between them.

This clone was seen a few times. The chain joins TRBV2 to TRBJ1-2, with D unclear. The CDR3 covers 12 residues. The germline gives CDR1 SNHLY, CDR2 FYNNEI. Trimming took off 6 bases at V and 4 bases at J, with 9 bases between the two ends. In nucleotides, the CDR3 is TGTGCCAGCAGGAAGTCCGGCTATGGCTACACCTTC. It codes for CASRKSGYGYTF.